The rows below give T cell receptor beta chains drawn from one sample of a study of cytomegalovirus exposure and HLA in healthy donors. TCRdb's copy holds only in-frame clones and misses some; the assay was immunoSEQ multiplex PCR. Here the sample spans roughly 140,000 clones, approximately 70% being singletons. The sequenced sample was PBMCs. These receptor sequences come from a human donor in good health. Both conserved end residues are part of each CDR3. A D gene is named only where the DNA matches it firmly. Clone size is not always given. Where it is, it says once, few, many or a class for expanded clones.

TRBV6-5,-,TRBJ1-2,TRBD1,TGTGCCAGCAGTTTCCAGGGGGCAACGTATGGCTACACCTTC,CASSFQGATYGYTF
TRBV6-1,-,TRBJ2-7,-,TGTGCCAGCAACCCGGCGCAGGGGCGCTACGAGCAGTACTTC,CASNPAQGRYEQYF
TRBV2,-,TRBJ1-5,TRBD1,TGTGCCAGCAACCGGGACAGGGTCCATCAGCCCCAGCATTTT,CASNRDRVHQPQHF
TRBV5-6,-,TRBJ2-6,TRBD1,TGTGCCAGCAGCCTTCCGGGACAGCCCTCTGGGGCCAACGTCCTGACTTTC,CASSLPGQPSGANVLTF
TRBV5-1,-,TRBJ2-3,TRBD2,TGCGCCAGCGCCCCCCGGACTAGCGGAGACACAGATACGCAGTATTTT,CASAPRTSGDTDTQYF
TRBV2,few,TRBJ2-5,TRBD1,TGTGCCAGCAGCCCTTGGACAGGGGGCATGGAGACCCAGTACTTC,CASSPWTGGMETQYF
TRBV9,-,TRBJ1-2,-,TGTGCCAGCAGACCTTTTCCGGGAGGCTACACCTTC,CASRPFPGGYTF
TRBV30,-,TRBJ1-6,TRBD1,TGTGCCTGGAGAGGGACAGATAATTCACCCCTCCACTTT,CAWRGTDNSPLHF
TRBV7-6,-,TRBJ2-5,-,TGTGCCAGCAGCTTAGGCAGGGTGGAGACCCAGTACTTC,CASSLGRVETQYF
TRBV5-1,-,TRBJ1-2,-,TGCGCCAGCAGCTTGACAAGGGAGAAACTTGGCTACACCTTC,CASSLTREKLGYTF
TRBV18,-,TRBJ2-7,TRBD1,TGTGCCAGCTCACCACGGGACAGGACCCCAGGCGAGCAGTACTTC,CASSPRDRTPGEQYF
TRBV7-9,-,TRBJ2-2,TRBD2,TGTGCCAGCAGCTTAATATCGCTAGCGGGACCACGGCGGACCGGGGAGCTGTTTTTT,CASSLISLAGPRRTGELFF
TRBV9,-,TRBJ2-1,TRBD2,TGTGCCAGCAGCCCCCTAGCGGGAGGAATCAATGAGCAGTTCTTC,CASSPLAGGINEQFF
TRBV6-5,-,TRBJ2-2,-,TGTGCCAGCAGTTCTGAGGATACAAGAAGCACCGGGGAGCTGTTTTTT,CASSSEDTRSTGELFF
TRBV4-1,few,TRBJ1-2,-,TGCGCCAGCAGCCAAACGGGCAGGGAAAAAGTTGGCTACACCTTC,CASSQTGREKVGYTF
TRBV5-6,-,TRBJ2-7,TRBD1,TGTGCCAGCAGCTCCTTCCCCGGGACAGGGGTGTACGAGCAGTACTTC,CASSSFPGTGVYEQYF
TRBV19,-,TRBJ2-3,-,TGTGCCAGTAGTACCCTTGGGACAAAAGGCACAGATACGCAGTATTTT,CASSTLGTKGTDTQYF
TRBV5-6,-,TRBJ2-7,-,TGTGCCAGCAGCTTGGGCGGGTCCAGGCAGACCTACGAGCAGTACTTC,CASSLGGSRQTYEQYF
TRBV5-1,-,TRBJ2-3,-,TGCGCCAGCAGCTTGGCCGAGGGAGATACGCAGTATTTT,CASSLAEGDTQYF
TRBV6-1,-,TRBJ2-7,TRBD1,TGTGCCAGCAGTACACAGGGGTGGGACGAGCAGTACTTC,CASSTQGWDEQYF
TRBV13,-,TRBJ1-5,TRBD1,TGTGCCAGCAGCTTAGGCAGGGGGGATCAGCCCCAGCATTTT,CASSLGRGDQPQHF
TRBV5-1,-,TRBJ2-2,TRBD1,TGCGCCAGCAGCTTACCGGGACAGGGAAACACCGGGGAGCTGTTTTTT,CASSLPGQGNTGELFF
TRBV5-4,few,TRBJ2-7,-,TGTGCCAGCAGCTTGGCGAGGGGGTTCGACGAGCAGTACTTC,CASSLARGFDEQYF
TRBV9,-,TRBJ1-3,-,TGTGCCAGCAGCGTCGCGGGGATTGACACCATATATTTT,CASSVAGIDTIYF
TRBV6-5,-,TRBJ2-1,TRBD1,TGTGCCAGCAGTTACTCGGGACAGGGGTGTGAGCAGTTCTTC,CASSYSGQGCEQFF
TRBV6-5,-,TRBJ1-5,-,TGTGCCAGCGGCCCCCCCGGGGAACATCAGCCCCAGCATTTT,CASGPPGEHQPQHF
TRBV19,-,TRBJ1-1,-,TGTGCCAGTAGTACCCAAAGAGAGGTGACTGAAGCTTTCTTT,CASSTQREVTEAFF
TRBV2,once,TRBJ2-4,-,TGTGCCAGCAGTCTACCCGGGACAAGTTCGTACATTCAGTACTTC,CASSLPGTSSYIQYF
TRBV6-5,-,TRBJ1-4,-,TGTGCCAGCAGCCCGAGACAGACTAATGAAAAACTGTTTTTT,CASSPRQTNEKLFF
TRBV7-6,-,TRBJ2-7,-,TGTGCCAGCAGCTTATCCAACAGGGCATTCTCCGAGCAGTACTTC,CASSLSNRAFSEQYF
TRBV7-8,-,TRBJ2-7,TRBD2,TGTGCCAGCAGCTTAATTGGTAGCGGGGACTCCTACGAGCAGTACTTC,CASSLIGSGDSYEQYF
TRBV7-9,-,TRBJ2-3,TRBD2,TGTGCCAGCAGCCATCGGTTACAGCGGGAATCCCCGCAGTATTTT,CASSHRLQRESPQYF
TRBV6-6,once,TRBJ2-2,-,TGTGCCAGCAGTTACTCGAGCACAGCCCTGTCCGGGGAGCTGTTTTTT,CASSYSSTALSGELFF
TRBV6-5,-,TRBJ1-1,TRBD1,TGTGCCAGCAGCCGCGGACAGGGGGGAGAAGCTTTCTTT,CASSRGQGGEAFF
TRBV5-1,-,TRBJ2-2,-,TGCGCCTGGACAGAGAACACCGGGGAGCTGTTTTTT,CAWTENTGELFF
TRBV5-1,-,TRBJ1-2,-,TGCGCCAGCAGCTTGGACAGGGCTAACTATGGCTACACCTTC,CASSLDRANYGYTF
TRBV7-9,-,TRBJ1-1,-,TGTGCCAGCAGCTTGGAGGGCCGGAGGGCTTTCTTT,CASSLEGRRAFF
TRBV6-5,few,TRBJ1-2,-,TGTGCCAGCAGTTACTCTGGACGGGGTGGCTACACCTTC,CASSYSGRGGYTF
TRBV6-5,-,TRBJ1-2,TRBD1,TGTGCCAGCAGTACAGGGGGACGGGGCTACACCTTC,CASSTGGRGYTF
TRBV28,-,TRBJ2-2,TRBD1,TGTGCCAGCAGTTTGGGCCCCTCCGGGACAGGGGTGGGCGGGGAGCTGTTTTTT,CASSLGPSGTGVGGELFF
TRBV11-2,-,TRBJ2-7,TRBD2,TGTGCCAGCAGCCCCGGGGGCCGCGGGGGGCTAGTTTACTTC,CASSPGGRGGLVYF
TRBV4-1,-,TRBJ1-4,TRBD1,TGCGCCAGCAGCACCCGGGGACAGGGTTTTGAAAAACTGTTTTTT,CASSTRGQGFEKLFF
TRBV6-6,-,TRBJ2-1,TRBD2,TGTGCCAGCAGGACTAGCGGGCCACTCGATGAGCAGTTCTTC,CASRTSGPLDEQFF
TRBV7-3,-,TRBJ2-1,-,TGTGCCAGCAGCTTATGGGCGGGGAATGAGCAGTTCTTC,CASSLWAGNEQFF
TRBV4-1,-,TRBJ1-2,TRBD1,TGCGCCAGCAGCCAAGATGGGATCGACAGGGAACAAAACTATGGCTACACCTTC,CASSQDGIDREQNYGYTF